This passage covers 2 T cell receptor beta chains from one sample sequenced in a study of cytomegalovirus exposure and HLA in healthy donors (dated 2017 in TCRdb). The library was generated by the immunoSEQ multiplex PCR assay. For the multiplex PCR, a mixture combining 60 forward primers for TCR Vbeta segments and 13 reverse primers for TCR Jbeta segments was used. TCRdb retrieved this table from immuneACCESS and kept in-frame rearrangements only. Not all clones are present; in checked studies, unresolved V genes account for under half, and no reason is known for the remainder. This sample lists about 120,000 clones; 74% were detected once. The biggest ten clones account for approximately 2% of the sample. Sample: PBMCs. These receptor sequences come from a human donor in good health.

This rearrangement joins TRBV7-9 to TRBJ1-5; 9 nucleotides agree with TRBD1. CDR3 length: 16 residues. V was pared by 4 bases and J by 6 bases, with 10 bases of the junction left unmatched. The germline gives CDR1 SEHNR, CDR2 FQNEAQ (reference sequence). The CDR3 sequence: CASSSPTGGAGQPQHF. The CDR3 DNA sequence: TGTGCCAGCAGCTCGCCTACAGGGGGCGCGGGTCAGCCCCAGCATTTT. The whole variable domain, remainder taken from reference TRBV7-9 and TRBJ1-5, is DTGVSQNPRHKITKRGQNVTFRCDPISEHNRLYWYRQTLGQGPEFLTYFQNEAQLEKSRLLSDRFSAERPKGSFSTLEIQRTEQGDSAMYLCASSSPTGGAGQPQHFGDGTRLSIL.

V and J are TRBV7-9 and TRBJ2-1; D remains unclear. Germline V CDR1 and CDR2: SEHNR, FQNEAQ (reference sequence). The germline V and J ends were trimmed by 5 bases and 6 bases, with 5 bases remaining between them. This CDR3 has 11 amino acids. DNA for the CDR3: TGTGCCAGCAGCCGGTCCAATGAGCAGTTCTTC. Its translation: CASSRSNEQFF.